Below, one T cell receptor (beta chain) is given with its context. The antigen this receptor binds is unknown. No qualities accompany the bases; no much larger clone lies one base away. In Seattle, one collaborating source enrolled patients while the infection was active and tracked those patients longitudinally over the course of disease. Each collaborating institution followed its own protocols to collect whole blood in K2EDTA tubes. For TCRbeta analysis, collaborators shipped samples in one of three forms: frozen whole blood, isolated PBMCs, or DNA extracted from either of those sample types. These data come from a study of blood T cell repertoires in COVID-19 (dated by TCRdb to the early 2020s). For the wider study: Samples covering the acute and convalescent phases of COVID-19 were provided by collaborators in the United States, Italy and Spain. The material from the prospective study consisted of cDNA or gDNA derived from T cells, B-cell-depleted T cells, or PBMCs. Subjects who had been exposed to COVID-19, were actively infected with it, or had recovered from it provided the deeply sampled blood TCRbeta repertoires that made up the dataset. A freely available public database, intended as a resource for researchers studying the immune response to SARS-CoV-2, is where the repertoires were released. Samples were obtained from the ongoing ImmuneRACE study (first 160 participants) and from 1,200 or so subjects provided by 6 global collaborators. Nearly every sample came with metadata listing a de-identified subject ID, COVID-19 status, age in years and sex. HLA class I and class II types, where available, came from metadata supplied by the sample provider rather than from assay-based typing. Results and caveats for the whole study, not just this receptor: The quantity of clinical and demographic metadata differed by source and by participant and was supplied without curation.

TCRbeta CDR3 regions were amplified from genomic DNA by means of the immunoSEQ Assay, a bias-controlled multiplex PCR. Under the source paper's analysis protocol: The number of nucleated cells in each sample was estimated from the amplification of reference gene primers within the assay. To quantify the absolute abundance of each unique TCRbeta CDR3 rearrangement, sequence reads were collapsed and filtered. For each sample, productive Simpson clonality was calculated by taking the square root of Simpson's diversity index across productive rearrangements. The table was pulled from immuneACCESS by TCRdb, which kept in-frame rearrangements only. Such tables lose some clones; where checked, under half of the loss comes from unresolved V genes, and the rest has no known cause. D and trimming come from the DNA, and the V and J calls and clone size come from that table. This sample comprises about 38,000 clones, 80% to 90% of them detected only once. The ten most abundant clones make up about 1.5% of the sample.

From the cysteine up to the phenylalanine, the CDR3 has a length of 15 residues. Solely the CDR3 DNA is kept, with 45 bases framed from the first base. The germline V gene yields LGHNA for CDR1 and YNFKEQ for CDR2. V is pared back by 8 bases and J by 2 bases, with 16 bases lying between the germline termini. What was sequenced was peripheral blood. This clonotype was sampled from a man in his 60s with COVID-19, enrolled during active disease. The receptor chain draws on TRBV4-2 and TRBJ2-1; TRBD2 might be the D gene, on 6 matching bases. Here the CDR3 is given as CASSPEEGTYNEQFF. In nucleotide form, the sequence is TGTGCCAGCTCCCCCGAGGAGGGGACCTACAATGAGCAGTTCTTC.